Following are 10 T cell receptor beta chains from one sample sequenced in a study of response to subunit inactivated influenza vaccine. TCRdb passed the RT-PCR reads through MiXCR, listing each CDR3 protein once. The repertoire holds some 300,000 distinct CDR3 sequences, with approximately 20% as singletons. Sequencing was performed on PBMCs from blood, taken less than 22 months after vaccination. These receptor sequences come from a man between 50 and 70 years old who received an inactivated influenza vaccine.

This chain links TRBV6-2 or TRBV6-3 with TRBJ2-1; the D gene is possibly TRBD2 (6 bases). With 0 bases removed from V and 0 bases from J, the gap between germline ends came to 12 bases. Germline V gene data show CDR1 as MNHEY and CDR2 as SVGEGT. This CDR3 has 17 residues. DNA of the CDR3: TGTGCCAGCAGTTACTCGTTCCTAGCGACCTCCTACAATGAGCAGTTCTTC. Translated, it gives CASSYSFLATSYNEQFF.

In this sample, this clonotype turned up a few times. V gene TRBV11-1 combines with J gene TRBJ2-7, with D possibly being TRBD2 (6 bases). The CDR3 covers 15 residues. Germline loops: CDR1 SGHAT, CDR2 FQDESV (reference sequence). V lost 4 bases and J 4 bases, leaving 17 bases between the germline ends. The CDR3 here is CASSSSGGLLYEQYF. In nucleotides, the CDR3 is TGTGCCAGCAGCTCCAGTGGAGGGTTACTTTACGAGCAGTACTTC.

V and J are TRBV29-1 and TRBJ1-5, with 10 nucleotides matching TRBD1. Trimming at V came to 8 bases and at J to 8 bases, leaving 9 bases not matched to a gene. The CDR3 runs 13 residues. In germline, CDR1 is SQVTM, CDR2 ANQGSEA. In nucleotides, the CDR3 is TGCAGCACCCGGGACAGGGGTTGGGAGCCCCAGCATTTT. As protein: CSTRDRGWEPQHF.

This clonotype appeared a few times. V gene TRBV5-1 combines with J gene TRBJ2-1; 9 bases are shared with TRBD1. Germline CDR1 SGHRS, CDR2 YFSETQ. V trimming: 8 bases; J trimming: 8 bases; junction bases outside the gene matches: 8. There are 13 residues in the CDR3. Here the CDR3 reads CARSGTGIYEQFF. For the CDR3, the DNA is TGCGCCAGGTCCGGGACAGGGATATATGAGCAGTTCTTC. Full variable domain (rest looked up from reference TRBV5-1 and TRBJ2-1): KAGVTQTPRYLIKTRGQQVTLSCSPISGHRSVSWYQQTPGQGLQFLFEYFSETQRNKGNFPGRFSGRQFSNSRSEMNVSTLELGDSALYLCARSGTGIYEQFFGPGTRLTVL.

The sample holds a few counts of this clonotype. CDR3 in amino acids: CSARDHEGTYEQYF. The CDR3 DNA follows: TGCAGTGCTAGAGATCACGAGGGGACCTACGAGCAGTACTTC. The chain has TRBV20-1 and TRBJ2-7, with D perhaps given as TRBD1 or TRBD2 (5 bases each). Trimming left V 0 bases short and J 2 bases short, with 11 bases between. This CDR3 spans 14 amino acids. From germline, CDR1 is DFQATT and CDR2 SNEGSKA (reference sequence).

This clonotype was seen a handful of times. The chain couples TRBV10-3 to TRBJ2-2; TRBD1 aligns across 7 bases. The trim removed 10 bases at V and 7 bases at J, leaving 12 bases unmatched. CDR3 length equals 14 residues. Germline V gives CDR1 ENHRY, CDR2 SYGVKD. For the CDR3, the DNA is TGTGCCACCACTCGTGACAGGGACGGCGGGGAGCTGTTTTTT. Amino acids: CATTRDRDGGELFF.

This clonotype was observed a handful of times. The J gene is TRBJ1-5, the V gene TRBV3-1; D is unclear. The germline V gene encodes CDR1 LGHDT and CDR2 YNNKEL (reference sequence). CDR3 size: 14 residues. V dropped 2 bases and J dropped 3 bases, with 8 bases sitting between them. The CDR3 loop is CASSQRSVNQPQHF. CDR3 DNA sequence: TGTGCCAGCAGCCAACGGTCGGTCAATCAGCCCCAGCATTTT.

This clonotype turned up a few times. The gene calls are TRBV6-1 and TRBJ1-1; D is unclear. Trimming stripped 1 base from V and 11 bases from J, with 11 bases between. Looked up from germline, CDR1 is MNHNS and CDR2 is SASEGT. CDR3 size: 12 residues. The CDR3 DNA reads as TGTGCCAGCAGTGAAGGAGATCAAAGGGCTTTCTTT. Its translation is CASSEGDQRAFF.

The chain links TRBV7-6 to TRBJ2-2; D gene unclear. Between the trimmed V and J ends, which lost 3 bases and 1 base, there was a span of 6 bases. This CDR3 is built from 14 residues. Germline V gives CDR1 SGHVS, CDR2 FNYEAQ. CDR3 nucleotides: TGTGCCAGCAGCTTGTGGGAGAACACCGGGGAGCTGTTTTTT. Translating gives CASSLWENTGELFF.

This clonotype was detected a few times. The chain is built from TRBV29-1 and TRBJ1-1; D is undetermined. V lost 8 bases to trimming and J lost 4 bases, with 20 bases between them. This CDR3 is built from 14 residues. Germline V lookup: CDR1 SQVTM, CDR2 ANQGSEA. CDR3: CSSRPWAQRTEAFF. The DNA for the CDR3 is TGCAGCTCCCGGCCCTGGGCACAACGCACTGAAGCTTTCTTT.